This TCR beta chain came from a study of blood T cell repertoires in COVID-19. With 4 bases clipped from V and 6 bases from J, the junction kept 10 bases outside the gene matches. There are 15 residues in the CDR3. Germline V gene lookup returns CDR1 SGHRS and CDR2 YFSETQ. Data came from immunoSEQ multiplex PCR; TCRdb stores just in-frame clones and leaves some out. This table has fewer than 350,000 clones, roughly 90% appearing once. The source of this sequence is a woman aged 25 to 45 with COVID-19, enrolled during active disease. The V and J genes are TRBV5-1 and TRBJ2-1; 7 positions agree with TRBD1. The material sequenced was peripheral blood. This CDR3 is CASSRDSNSANEQFF. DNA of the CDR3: TGCGCCAGCAGCCGGGACAGTAACAGTGCCAATGAGCAGTTCTTC.